The 26 T cell receptor beta chains presented below share a single source sample, sequenced in a study of T cell changes during pregnancy in multiple sclerosis. Method: immunoSEQ multiplex PCR; TCRdb's copy keeps in-frame clones and lacks some. Of about 87,000 clones in the sample, just under 95% were seen once. The starting material was peripheral blood, obtained in the third trimester of pregnancy. All receptors derive from a female donor in good health, enrolled as a control in a pregnancy study.

The chain couples TRBV5-5 to TRBJ2-7; tentatively, D is TRBD1 (5 bases). CDR1 is SGHKS and CDR2 is YYEKEE in the germline V gene (reference sequence). Trimming pared 7 bases from V and 3 bases from J, leaving 20 bases between. The CDR3 totals 15 residues. The CDR3 is CASVDSPNAIYEQYF. The CDR3 DNA is TGTGCCAGCGTAGACAGTCCCAACGCCATCTACGAGCAGTACTTC.

The chain recombines TRBV7-9 with TRBJ2-7, with D perhaps matching TRBD2 (6 bases). Germline V gene data show CDR1 as SEHNR and CDR2 as FQNEAQ (reference sequence). CDR3 length: 14 amino acids. Trimming took 2 bases from V and 3 from J, leaving 11 bases between them. This chain's CDR3 is CASSLKGDFYEQYF. The DNA of the CDR3 is TGTGCCAGCAGCTTAAAAGGGGACTTCTACGAGCAGTACTTC.

The gene calls are TRBV5-4 and TRBJ1-4, with D possibly being TRBD1 (6 bases). V lost 4 bases to trimming and J lost 7 bases, with 14 bases between them. Germline assignment: CDR1 SGHNT and CDR2 YYREEE (reference sequence). The CDR3 is made up of 14 amino acids. The CDR3 reads CASSPGGAGEKLFF. CDR3 nucleotide sequence: TGTGCCAGCAGCCCCGGGGGGGCGGGTGAAAAACTGTTTTTT.

This clone was counted only a few times. The rearrangement links TRBV1 to TRBJ2-7; the table's D call, TRBD2, has no DNA check behind it. TRBV1 is deemed a pseudogene. The CDR3 consists of 16 residues. CDR3 bases: TGCACCAGCAGCCCCATAATAGCGGGGGAACCCTACGAGCAGTACTTC. Translation gives CTSSPIIAGEPYEQYF.

The J gene is TRBJ2-3, the V gene TRBV5-6, with 9 bases that match TRBD2. The CDR3 spans 15 residues. CDR1 SGHDT and CDR2 YYEEEE come from the germline V gene. V was pared by 0 bases and J by 4 bases, with 3 bases of the junction left unmatched. The CDR3 DNA follows: TGTGCCAGCAGCTTGGTGGCGGGAGGGGCAGATACGCAGTATTTT. Translation: CASSLVAGGADTQYF.

CDR3 sequence: CASSPAGNSPLHF. The DNA for the CDR3 is TGTGCCAGCAGCCCAGCAGGAAATTCACCCCTCCACTTT. The chain joins TRBV7-2 to TRBJ1-6; D gene ambiguous. Trimming took off 5 bases at V and 7 bases at J, with 9 bases between the two ends. The germline V gene has CDR1 SGHTA and CDR2 FQGNSA. The CDR3 runs to 13 residues.

CDR3 sequence reads: CASSLGSGDYNEQFF. CDR3 in DNA: TGTGCCAGCAGTTTGGGTAGCGGGGACTACAATGAGCAGTTCTTC. The chain is built from TRBV2 and TRBJ2-1, with 8 bases lining up with TRBD2. The CDR3 is 15 amino acids. Germline V gives CDR1 SNHLY, CDR2 FYNNEI. J lost 3 bases, V lost 5 bases, and 6 bases had no gene match.

This clone was counted between two and nine times. V is TRBV6-4 and J is TRBJ1-2; D might be TRBD1 (5 bases). The CDR3 contains 13 residues. V was cut by 6 bases and J by 1 base, with 9 bases left in between. CDR1 and CDR2 from the germline V gene are MRHNA and SNTAGT. The CDR3 reads CASRPRGNYGYTF. In nucleotides, the CDR3 is TGTGCCAGCAGGCCAAGGGGTAACTATGGCTACACCTTC.

V gene TRBV2 combines with J gene TRBJ2-2; TRBD2 might be the D (5 bases). The length of the CDR3 is 12 residues. From germline, CDR1 is SNHLY and CDR2 FYNNEI. The V end was cut by 6 bases, the J end by 6 bases, with 8 bases between. The CDR3 region is CASRGSAGELFF. The CDR3 DNA follows: TGTGCCAGCAGGGGGAGCGCCGGGGAGCTGTTTTTT.

V gene TRBV9 combines with J gene TRBJ2-2, with a possible D match to TRBD1 (6 bases). This CDR3 spans 14 amino acids. CDR1 is SGDLS, CDR2 YYNGEE, per germline. Trimming cost V 4 bases and J 5 bases, with 12 bases left between them. The CDR3 loop reads CASSSLGGTGELFF. CDR3 nucleotide sequence: TGTGCCAGCAGCTCATTAGGGGGAACCGGGGAGCTGTTTTTT. The complete variable domain, with remaining parts taken from reference TRBV9 and TRBJ2-2, reads DSGVTQTPKHLITATGQRVTLRCSPRSGDLSVYWYQQSLDQGLQFLIQYYNGEERAKGNILERFSAQQFPDLHSELNLSSLELGDSALYFCASSSLGGTGELFFGEGSRLTVL.

The chain employs TRBV6-5 and TRBJ2-1; 8 bases fit TRBD1. The V and J ends lost 5 bases and 9 bases, in that order; junction bases with no gene match: 6. From germline, CDR1 is MNHEY and CDR2 SVGAGI. CDR3 length: 13 residues. The CDR3 coding sequence is TGTGCCAGCAGTAGAGGGACAGGCGCTGAGCAGTTCTTC. Translation: CASSRGTGAEQFF.

The V gene is TRBV7-8, the J gene TRBJ2-5, with 9 positions matching TRBD2. Germline CDR1 reads SGHVS; CDR2 reads FQNEAQ. The CDR3 runs to 14 residues. The V and J ends lost 5 bases and 5 bases, in that order; junction bases with no gene match: 6. The CDR3 sequence is CASSVHSGSETQYF. CDR3 in DNA: TGTGCCAGCAGCGTTCATAGCGGGAGTGAGACCCAGTACTTC.

The chain carries TRBV27 and TRBJ2-7; 12 nucleotides align to TRBD2. The CDR3 covers 15 residues. Germline V CDR1 and CDR2: MNHEY, SMNVEV (reference sequence). The trim removed 2 bases at V and 4 bases at J, leaving 3 bases unmatched. The CDR3 protein is CASSLGLAGPYEQYF. The DNA for the CDR3 is TGTGCCAGCAGTTTAGGACTAGCGGGACCGTACGAGCAGTACTTC.

V and J are TRBV28 and TRBJ2-2, with 9 bases matching TRBD2. The CDR3 runs 16 residues. V lost 3 bases to trimming and J lost 7 bases; unmatched junction nucleotides: 9. Germline CDR1 reads MDHEN; CDR2 reads SYDVKM. CDR3 in amino acids: CASSFFAGGPDGELFF. For the CDR3, the DNA is TGTGCCAGCAGTTTTTTCGCGGGAGGGCCCGACGGGGAGCTGTTTTTT.

This chain links TRBV6-1 with TRBJ2-7; TRBD1 might be the D (5 bases). CDR1 is MNHNS and CDR2 is SASEGT in the germline V gene. This CDR3 region has 11 residues. V gave up 10 bases and J gave up 6 bases, with 13 bases separating them. The CDR3 coding sequence is TGTGCCAACAGCAGGGATGGCGAGCAGTACTTC. Amino acids: CANSRDGEQYF.

This chain joins TRBV4-1 and TRBJ1-4; 8 nucleotides agree with TRBD1. This CDR3 has 16 amino acids. J gave up 10 bases and V 0 bases, and 10 bases lay outside the gene matches. The germline gives CDR1 MGHRA, CDR2 YSYEKL. The CDR3 DNA is TGCGCCAGCAGCCAAGATAGGTCGGACAGGGCAGTAAAACTGTTTTTT. Its translation: CASSQDRSDRAVKLFF.

The rearrangement uses TRBV19 and TRBJ1-1; TRBD1 matches 8 bases. The CDR3 runs 13 residues. Germline-derived CDR1 and CDR2 are LNHDA and SQIVND (reference sequence). The V gene end was trimmed by 4 bases and the J gene end by 4 bases; junction bases not matched to a gene: 2. For the CDR3, the DNA is TGTGCCAGTAGTACCGACAGGGGCACTGAAGCTTTCTTT. It specifies CASSTDRGTEAFF.

The J gene is TRBJ2-5, the V gene TRBV7-7, with D hard to call. Germline assignment: CDR1 SSHAT and CDR2 FNYEAQ (reference sequence). There are 14 residues in the CDR3. V lost 6 bases and J 1 base, leaving 12 bases between the germline ends. The CDR3 spells CASSPSVAQETQYF. CDR3 coding DNA: TGTGCCAGCAGTCCTTCGGTTGCCCAAGAGACCCAGTACTTC.

The gene calls are TRBV30 and TRBJ1-2; no clear D. CDR1 and CDR2 from the germline V gene are GTSNPN and SVGIG (reference sequence). Trimming pared 0 bases from V and 4 bases from J, leaving 9 bases between. The CDR3 is 13 residues long. The CDR3 loop reads CAWSVSSSYGYTF. The CDR3 bases are TGTGCCTGGAGTGTATCGTCGTCCTATGGCTACACCTTC.

This clone came up once. The chain joins TRBV6-4 to TRBJ2-1; D is uncertain. Trimming removed 3 bases from V and 0 bases from J, with 9 bases in between. Germline CDR1 is MRHNA and CDR2 is SNTAGT. The CDR3 runs 15 residues. Here the CDR3 DNA reads TGTGCCAGCAGTGAGCAAGCTGACTCCTACAATGAGCAGTTCTTC. It is translated as CASSEQADSYNEQFF.

The rearrangement links TRBV27 to TRBJ2-7; TRBD2 matches at 8 bases. CDR1 and CDR2 from the germline V gene are MNHEY and SMNVEV (reference sequence). The CDR3 consists of 16 residues. V was clipped by 3 bases and J by 4 bases; unmatched bases: 11. The chain's CDR3 is CASSFFGRATLYEQYF. The CDR3 coding sequence is TGTGCCAGCAGTTTCTTCGGGAGGGCGACCTTATACGAGCAGTACTTC.

The chain couples TRBV9 to TRBJ2-7; D is perhaps TRBD1 (8 bases). The V gene lost 3 bases and the J gene lost 5 bases, with 24 bases spanning the gap. Germline V gene sequence: CDR1 SGDLS, CDR2 YYNGEE. The length of the CDR3 is 17 residues. DNA for the CDR3: TGTGCCAGCAGCGCGGAAGGGGAGGGGCAGGGGGCACACGAGCAGTACTTC. Translation: CASSAEGEGQGAHEQYF.

The chain employs TRBV6-5 and TRBJ2-7, with D possibly matching TRBD1 (6 bases). Germline values: CDR1 MNHEY, CDR2 SVGAGI. There are 14 residues in the CDR3. The ends were cut back, 7 bases at V and 7 bases at J, with 20 bases in the middle. This chain's CDR3 is CASTPYRARQEQYF. The CDR3 DNA reads as TGTGCCAGCACCCCCTACAGGGCCCGTCAGGAGCAGTACTTC.

The chain has TRBV19 and TRBJ2-5, with 14 bases lining up with TRBD2. The V gene's germline CDR1 is LNHDA and CDR2 SQIVND (reference sequence). V lost 4 bases, J lost 5 bases, and 15 bases stayed unmatched. This CDR3 contains 19 residues. CDR3 loop: CASSKPGLAGVSRPETQYF. The CDR3, as DNA: TGTGCCAGTAGTAAACCGGGACTAGCGGGAGTTTCCCGTCCGGAGACCCAGTACTTC.

This chain connects TRBV6-4 to TRBJ2-1; D is perhaps TRBD1 (5 bases). The germline CDR1 and CDR2 sequences are MRHNA and SNTAGT. The CDR3 spans 16 residues. Trimming took off 2 bases at V and 1 base at J, with 12 bases between the two ends. The CDR3 region is CASSDRGWSSYNEQFF. The DNA of the CDR3 is TGTGCCAGCAGTGACAGGGGTTGGAGTTCCTACAATGAGCAGTTCTTC.

The V gene is TRBV2, the J gene TRBJ2-3; 9 nucleotides match TRBD2. The CDR3 contains 16 residues. The V and J ends lost 3 bases and 2 bases, in that order; junction bases with no gene match: 6. Germline assignment: CDR1 SNHLY and CDR2 FYNNEI. The CDR3 reads CASSEGLAGYTDTQYF. The CDR3 DNA follows: TGTGCCAGCAGTGAGGGCCTAGCGGGATACACAGATACGCAGTATTTT.